This TCR beta chain was captured in a study of cytomegalovirus exposure and HLA in healthy donors. Study-wide background: In an early release, HLA-typed donors contributed some 82 million unique TCR sequences.

The CDR3 is 15 amino acids. V was cut by 2 bases and J by 3 bases, with 14 bases left in between. CDR1 is MNHEY, CDR2 SMNVEV, per germline (reference sequence). PCR amplification relied on 60 Vbeta primers (plus 13 Jbeta primers). Here immunoSEQ multiplex PCR was the method, and the copy in TCRdb shows in-frame clones only, minus some. The data hold about 160,000 clones, with 82% observed a single time. The chain links TRBV27 to TRBJ2-7, with D maybe TRBD1 (6 bases). The specimen sequenced was PBMCs. The TCR sequence derives from a male donor in good health and CMV-seropositive. CDR3 DNA sequence: TGTGCCAGCAGTTTACATGGGGGCGTCAGCTACGAGCAGTACTTC. This sequence encodes CASSLHGGVSYEQYF.